A single TCR beta chain is shown here with its context. This entry comes from a study of blood T cell repertoires in COVID-19. Original data processing: Amplification of reference gene primers was used by the study to estimate nucleated cell counts. The method was immunoSEQ multiplex PCR; TCRdb's version includes in-frame clones alone and lacks a portion of them. The V and J calls and clone size were taken over from that table, and D and trimming were inferred from the DNA. The data hold 150,000 or so clones, with approximately 80% observed a single time. CDR3 length: 17 residues. V shed 4 bases, J shed 11 bases, and the junction held 15 bases outside the gene matches. The germline V gene encodes CDR1 SGHRS and CDR2 YFSETQ.

The specimen was PBMCs or T cells enriched from blood (not recorded which). The TCR comes from a man between 65 and 85 years old who had been exposed to COVID-19. V is TRBV5-1 and J is TRBJ1-4, with 12 bases fitting TRBD1. The CDR3 DNA follows: TGCGCCAGCAGCCCCGTGGGACAGGGGGCCTTCGGTGAGAAACTGTTTTTT. The encoded protein is CASSPVGQGAFGEKLFF.